This T cell receptor beta chain derives from a study of cytomegalovirus exposure and HLA in healthy donors. Germline V gene data show CDR1 as SGDLS and CDR2 as YYNGEE. The CDR3 length is 16 residues. V lost 4 bases, J lost 6 bases, and 22 bases lay in between. PCR primers comprised 60 Vbeta and 13 Jbeta primers. Some clones are missing from TCRdb's copy, which holds only in-frame ones; the method was immunoSEQ multiplex PCR. The profile shows roughly 190,000 clones, around nine tenths of them singletons. This TCR derives from a young woman in good health and CMV-seronegative. The chain couples TRBV9 to TRBJ1-2; D may be TRBD1 (6 bases). The specimen was PBMCs. As DNA, the CDR3 is TGTGCCAGCAGCCAAACCGGAGTTCAGGGGCGCCATGGCTACACCTTC. Residues: CASSQTGVQGRHGYTF.